This T cell receptor beta chain emerged from a study of identical twins (dated by TCRdb to the mid-2010s). Regarding the study in general: TCR alpha and beta repertoires from monozygotic twins, unrelated adults of various ages and cord blood were deep-sequenced to test whether fetal clonotypes persist. To rule out contamination, replicate twin experiments were performed at different times with different library preparation protocols.

Receptor libraries were prepared by 5' RACE. TCRdb names Illumina HiSeq 2000 as the instrument used. A universal primer binding site was introduced by template switching, and a unique molecular identifier was present in the final cDNA, enabling accurate counting of TCR cDNA molecules. Specific primers in the conserved constant-segment region were used to synthesize first-strand cDNA for TCR alpha and beta chains. To control for contamination, every cDNA library was double barcoded, receiving both a SMART-Mk sample barcode and Illumina barcodes. Two successive PCR steps introduced TruSeq adapter sequences along with Illumina sample barcodes. The TCR alpha and beta cDNA libraries were sequenced on the Illumina HiSeq platform using custom primers. Turning to the authors' computational methods: Unique molecular identifiers were extracted from raw reads with MiGEC, and CDR3 positions were determined with MiXCR. Recombination models were inferred per individual with the repgenHMM and IGoR tools using an EM algorithm. The tcR package in R was used for shared clonotype analysis, with sharing normalized by the product of cloneset sizes. To study raw recombination free of thymic and clonal selection effects, out-of-frame nonproductive sequences were analyzed. TCRdb handled the public reads itself, with Q25 trimming in fastp and clone calling in MiXCR, and kept productive beta chains. Each record represents a unique CDR3 protein, reported with the most common genes and DNA among its rows. These V and J calls originate from TCRdb's pipeline instead of the authors' own analysis. For this sample the table gives about 330,000 distinct CDR3 sequences, of which roughly an eighth were detected only once. More than 6% of the sample is held by the ten biggest clonotypes.

The CDR3 runs 14 residues from the cysteine to the phenylalanine. The CDR3 DNA has 42 bases and is translated from base 1. Trimming removed 1 base from V and 2 bases from J, leaving 7 bases between the germline ends. The germline V gene encodes CDR1 LNHDA and CDR2 SQIVND (reference sequence). Study-level results and caveats: In monozygotic twins, recombination models systematically underestimated out-of-frame TCR alpha sharing, but the models matched the sharing seen between unrelated individuals. Out-of-frame TCR alpha sequences shared between twins showed an excess of low generation-probability sequences compared with coincidental sharing between unrelated individuals. Excess twin sharing in beta out-of-frame sequences was weaker because fewer shared sequences lowered the signal-to-noise ratio. Abundant cord blood beta clonotypes carried fewer insertions; young adult naive repertoires showed a weaker similar trend, while memory repertoires showed none. Invariant T cells such as MAIT and iNKT could partly confound zero-insertion analyses, though diverse VJ usage argued against this for most clonotypes. Conclusions relied on cross-sectional statistical analysis, since the same donors could not be followed over many years.

This clonotype came up a few times. The target of this receptor is not known. One base away there is no much larger clone; base qualities are not given. Only healthy Caucasian donors were included. The twin cohort consisted of three pairs of female monozygotic twins, all aged about 18 to 29 years. CD4+ and CD8+ T cell populations were isolated with positive isolation kits from Invitrogen. This sample was shared with a second study, whose subject was yellow fever vaccine responses in identical twins. As the second publication notes: According to the authors, the vaccine-induced T cell response in identical twins seemed to be partly convergent and partly specific to each individual. In the study, vaccine-responding T cell clones were precisely tracked in identical twins.

Sequenced material: CD8+ T cells sorted from blood. The TCR was taken from a woman between 18 and 29 years old in good health. The chain employs TRBV19 and TRBJ2-3, with the D gene not clear enough to name. At the DNA level, the sequence is TGTGCCAGTAGTATAGGAGTTGTCACAGATACGCAGTATTTT. This codes for CASSIGVVTDTQYF.